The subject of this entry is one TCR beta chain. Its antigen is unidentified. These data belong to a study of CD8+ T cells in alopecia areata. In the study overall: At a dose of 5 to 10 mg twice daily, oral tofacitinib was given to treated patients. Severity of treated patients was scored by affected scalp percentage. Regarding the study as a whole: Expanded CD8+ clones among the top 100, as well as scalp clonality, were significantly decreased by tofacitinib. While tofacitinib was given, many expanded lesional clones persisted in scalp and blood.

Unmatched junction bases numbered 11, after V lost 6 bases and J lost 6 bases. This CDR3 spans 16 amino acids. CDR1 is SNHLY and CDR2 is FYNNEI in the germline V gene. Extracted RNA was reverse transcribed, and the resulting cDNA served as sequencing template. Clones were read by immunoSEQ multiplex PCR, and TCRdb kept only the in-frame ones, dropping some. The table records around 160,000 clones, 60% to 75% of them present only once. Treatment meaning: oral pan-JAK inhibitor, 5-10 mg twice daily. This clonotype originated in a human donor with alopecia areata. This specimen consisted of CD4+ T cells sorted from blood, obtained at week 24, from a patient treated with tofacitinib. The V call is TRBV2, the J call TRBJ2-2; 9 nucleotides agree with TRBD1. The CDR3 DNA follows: TGTGCCAGCAGCCCCCCGGACAGGGGCGTTCCCGGGGAGCTGTTTTTT. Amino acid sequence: CASSPPDRGVPGELFF. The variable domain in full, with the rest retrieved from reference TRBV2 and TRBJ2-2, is EPEVTQTPSHQVTQMGQEVILRCVPISNHLYFYWYRQILGQKVEFLVSFYNNEISEKSEIFDDQFSVERPDGSNFTLKIRSTKLEDSAMYFCASSPPDRGVPGELFFGEGSRLTVL.